These T cell receptor beta chains were read from a single sample in a study of CD8+ T cells in alopecia areata. The repertoire was sequenced with immunoSEQ multiplex PCR; TCRdb's copy has only in-frame clones and lacks some. The data contain about 170,000 clones, about three fifths of them singletons. This material consisted of CD4+ T cells sorted from blood, taken at approximately week 60, from a patient treated with tofacitinib. The source is a human donor with alopecia areata. Each CDR3 is given with its conserved first and last residue. D genes are given only for firm matches. Size is omitted from some rows. Given values are once, few, many or a class for expanded clones.

D gene,clone size,V gene,J gene,CDR3 DNA,CDR3 protein
-,-,TRBV29-1,TRBJ1-1,TGCGGGGGGGCGAACACTGAAGCTTTCTTT,CGGANTEAFF
-,-,TRBV29-1,TRBJ2-1,TGCAGCGTTGGGGCAGGGGGAGGACCCTACAATGAGCAGTTCTTC,CSVGAGGGPYNEQFF
TRBD1,few,TRBV4-2,TRBJ1-6,TGTGCCAGCAGCCAACGCTCGGACAGGGATAATTCACCCCTCCACTTT,CASSQRSDRDNSPLHF
TRBD1,-,TRBV29-1,TRBJ2-1,TGCAGCGTTGATCGGGACAGGGTAAATGAGCAGTTCTTC,CSVDRDRVNEQFF
TRBD1,-,TRBV19,TRBJ1-2,TGTGCCAGTAGTCCCGGGACAGGGTACAGGGGCTACACCTTC,CASSPGTGYRGYTF
-,-,TRBV30,TRBJ1-2,TGTGCCTCGAGCGGGGACCTCTATGGCTACACCTTC,CASSGDLYGYTF
-,few,TRBV15,TRBJ2-7,TGTGCCACCAGCAGATCGACCTTCTACGAGCAGTACTTC,CATSRSTFYEQYF
-,few,TRBV6-6,TRBJ2-7,TGTGCCAGCAGACCCGGACAGAATTACGAGCAGTACTTC,CASRPGQNYEQYF
TRBD1,-,TRBV30,TRBJ2-1,TGTGCCTGGAACAGGGGGCAGGGTGAGCAGTTCTTC,CAWNRGQGEQFF
TRBD1,-,TRBV30,TRBJ2-1,TGTGCCTGGAGCGCTTGGGGACAGGGGGGAAATGAGCAGTTCTTC,CAWSAWGQGGNEQFF
-,-,TRBV2,TRBJ1-6,TGTGCCAGCAGTTACAGGGAAACCTCACCCCTCCACTTT,CASSYRETSPLHF
TRBD1,few,TRBV5-1,TRBJ2-1,TGCGCCAGCAGCTTGGTAGCAGGGGGCGAAGGGCAGTTCTTC,CASSLVAGGEGQFF
-,-,TRBV7-2,TRBJ1-5,TGTGCCAGCAGCCTACAGCATAGCAATCAGCCCCAGCATTTT,CASSLQHSNQPQHF